The 8 T cell receptor beta chains reported below all come from one sample, sequenced in a study of T cells in Graves' hyperthyroidism and ophthalmopathy. RNA transcripts served as the template for amplifying TCR beta CDR3 regions. HTBI primers were the set used in a first-round RT-PCR of the TCR CDR3. One entry per CDR3 protein results from TCRdb running MiXCR on the multiplex PCR reads. The sample lists 500,000 to 650,000 distinct CDR3 sequences, 17% occurring once. Sequenced input: blood. These receptors all come from a woman between 18 and 29 years old with Graves' ophthalmopathy.

This clonotype came up once. A much larger clonotype is one base distant, so this may be a read error. V usage is TRBV5-1 and J usage is TRBJ1-1; TRBD1 might be the D (5 bases). Germline CDR1 reads SGHRS; CDR2 reads YFSETQ. This CDR3 is built from 18 residues. Trimming removed 4 bases from V and 0 bases from J, with 22 bases in between. Written as DNA, the CDR3 is TGCGCCAGCAGCCCTAGGGGAAGCCTCGGGGGGATGAACACTGAAGCTTTCTTT. Translated, it gives CASSPRGSLGGMNTEAFF.

In its sample, this clonotype was seen once. V is TRBV5-6 and J is TRBJ2-3; TRBD2 matches at 7 bases. V was clipped by 0 bases and J by 14 bases; unmatched bases: 15. This CDR3 is built from 15 residues. Germline V lookup: CDR1 SGHDT, CDR2 YYEEEE. The CDR3 region is CASSLVGTTNEKLYF. CDR3 in DNA: TGTGCCAGCAGCTTGGTAGGGACTACCAATGAAAAACTGTATTTT.

The chain uses TRBV6-9 and TRBJ1-2; D is unresolved. Germline CDR1 is MNHGY and CDR2 is SVAAGI. This CDR3 is 15 amino acids long. V was clipped by 3 bases and J by 8 bases, with 19 bases between them. CDR3 loop: CASSYTLSGASGYTF. CDR3 DNA sequence: TGTGCCAGCAGTTACACGCTGTCGGGCGCGTCGGGCTACACCTTC.

Only a few counts were recorded for this clonotype. V gene TRBV13 combines with J gene TRBJ1-2, with D unclear. Germline V gene lookup returns CDR1 PRHDT and CDR2 FYEKMQ (reference sequence). This CDR3 has 11 residues. V was pared by 5 bases and J by 10 bases, with 11 bases between. The CDR3 sequence is CASSRPGDYTF. CDR3 coding DNA: TGTGCCAGCAGCCGCCCCGGGGACTACACCTTC.

There are many counts of this clonotype. The chain is built from TRBV27 and TRBJ2-7; D is undetermined. This CDR3 is built from 13 residues. CDR1 is MNHEY, CDR2 SMNVEV, per germline (reference sequence). The V end was cut by 5 bases, the J end by 2 bases, with 10 bases between. CDR3 bases: TGTGCCAGCAGTACCCAGCCCGCCTACGAGCAGTACTTC. Amino acids: CASSTQPAYEQYF.

This clonotype occurred many times. J is TRBJ2-3 and V is TRBV12-3 or TRBV12-4, with D unclear. Trimming left V 6 bases short and J 2 bases short, with 15 bases between. The CDR3 extends over 15 amino acids. The CDR3 is CASSSQQGYTDTQYF. CDR3 bases: TGTGCCAGCAGCTCTCAACAAGGGTACACAGATACGCAGTATTTT.

This clonotype was detected a few times. The chain combines TRBV6-4 with TRBJ2-5, with 13 bases matching TRBD2. Germline loops: CDR1 MRHNA, CDR2 SNTAGT. This CDR3 is built from 18 residues. Unmatched junction bases numbered 14, after V lost 10 bases and J lost 0 bases. Here the CDR3 reads CANLGLAGDLTNQETQYF. CDR3 bases: TGTGCCAACCTAGGACTAGCGGGGGACCTTACTAACCAAGAGACCCAGTACTTC.

This clonotype was seen repeatedly, ten times or more. V and J are TRBV2 and TRBJ2-3; the match to TRBD2 covers 10 bases. Looked up from germline, CDR1 is SNHLY and CDR2 is FYNNEI. Losses at the gene ends were 11 bases for V and 3 bases for J; bases not matched to a gene: 5. The CDR3 runs 13 residues. CDR3 in DNA: TGTGCCGGAAGCGGGGGGGCAACAGATACGCAGTATTTT. Its translation is CAGSGGATDTQYF.